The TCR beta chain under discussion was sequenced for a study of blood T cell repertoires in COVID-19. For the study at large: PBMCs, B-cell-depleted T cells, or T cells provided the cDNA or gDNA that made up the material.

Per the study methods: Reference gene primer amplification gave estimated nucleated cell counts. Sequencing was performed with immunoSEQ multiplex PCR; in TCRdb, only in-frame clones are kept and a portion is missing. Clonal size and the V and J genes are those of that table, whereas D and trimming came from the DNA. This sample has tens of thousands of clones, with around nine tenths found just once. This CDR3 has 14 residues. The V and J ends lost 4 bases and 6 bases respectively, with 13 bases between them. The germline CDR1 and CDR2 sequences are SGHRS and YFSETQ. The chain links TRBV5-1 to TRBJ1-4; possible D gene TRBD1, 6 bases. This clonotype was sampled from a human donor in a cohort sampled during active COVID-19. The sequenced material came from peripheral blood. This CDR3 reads CASSGMGADEKLFF. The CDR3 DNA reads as TGCGCCAGCAGCGGAATGGGGGCGGATGAAAAACTGTTTTTT.